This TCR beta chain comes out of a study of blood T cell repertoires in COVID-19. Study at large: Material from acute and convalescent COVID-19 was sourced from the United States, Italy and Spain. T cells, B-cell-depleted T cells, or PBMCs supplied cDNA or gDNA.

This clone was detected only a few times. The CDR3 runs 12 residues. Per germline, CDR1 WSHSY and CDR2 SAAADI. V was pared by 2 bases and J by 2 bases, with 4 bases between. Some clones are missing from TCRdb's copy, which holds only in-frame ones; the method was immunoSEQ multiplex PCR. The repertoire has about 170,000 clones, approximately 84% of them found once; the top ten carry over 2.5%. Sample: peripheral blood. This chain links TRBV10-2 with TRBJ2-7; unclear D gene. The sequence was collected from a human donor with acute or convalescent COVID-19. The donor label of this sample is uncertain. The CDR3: CASSEQAYEQYF. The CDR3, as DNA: TGCGCCAGCAGTGAGCAGGCCTACGAGCAGTACTTC.